One sample yielded the 22 T cell receptor beta chains listed below, sequenced in a study of cytomegalovirus exposure and HLA in healthy donors. Repertoires were generated with immunoSEQ multiplex PCR, while TCRdb's copy carries only in-frame clones and drops some. The sample holds 220,000 or so clones, over 80% seen once. The sequencing sample was made of PBMCs. The receptors were gathered from a woman between 18 and 29 years old in good health and CMV-seronegative.

This clone has just a few counts. V usage is TRBV11-3 and J usage is TRBJ2-1, with D perhaps matching TRBD2 (6 bases). Germline V gene lookup returns CDR1 SGHNT and CDR2 YENEEA. This CDR3 spans 14 amino acids. With 5 bases removed from V and 9 bases from J, the gap between germline ends came to 17 bases. DNA for the CDR3: TGTGCCAGCAGCCGGGGACTTGAGTTCACTGAGCAGTTCTTC. This encodes CASSRGLEFTEQFF.

The chain employs TRBV5-1 and TRBJ2-7; 13 bases are shared with TRBD2. From germline, CDR1 is SGHRS and CDR2 YFSETQ. This CDR3 is 17 amino acids long. Trimming took 4 bases from V and 1 from J; bases not matched to a gene: 8. CDR3 bases: TGCGCCAGCAGCCCGGGACTAGCGGGACTAGATTCCTACGAGCAGTACTTC. It specifies CASSPGLAGLDSYEQYF.

The CDR3 bases are TGTGCCAGCAGCTTCGTCCCGGGACACGGGGTGAACACTGAAGCTTTCTTT. It translates to CASSFVPGHGVNTEAFF. V gene TRBV13 combines with J gene TRBJ1-1; D is possibly TRBD1 (6 bases). Germline CDR1 reads PRHDT; CDR2 reads FYEKMQ (reference sequence). Deletions cut 3 bases from V and 0 bases from J, with 17 bases between. CDR3 length equals 17 residues.

V gene TRBV18 combines with J gene TRBJ2-7; D unclear. The CDR3 loop spans 16 amino acids. Germline V gives CDR1 KGHSH, CDR2 LQKENI. Trimming stripped 6 bases from V and 6 bases from J, with 24 bases between. This chain's CDR3 is CASSRPTAGSRPEQYF. CDR3 DNA sequence: TGTGCCAGCTCCAGACCCACGGCAGGCTCGCGTCCCGAGCAGTACTTC.

The gene calls are TRBV20-1 and TRBJ2-2; D unresolved. V was trimmed by 1 base and J by 6 bases, leaving 3 bases between them. Germline CDR1 is DFQATT and CDR2 is SNEGSKA (reference sequence). The CDR3 covers 11 residues. CDR3 sequence (DNA): TGCAGTGCTAGAGGAGCCGGGGAGCTGTTTTTT. It codes for CSARGAGELFF.

V usage is TRBV6-6 and J usage is TRBJ2-3; D possibly corresponds to TRBD1 (6 bases). CDR1 is MNHNY, CDR2 SVGAGI, per germline (reference sequence). The V end was cut by 2 bases, the J end by 0 bases, with 9 bases between. The CDR3 length is 15 residues. CDR3 sequence (DNA): TGTGCCAGCAGTTACCCAGGGGAGAGCACAGATACGCAGTATTTT. Translated, it gives CASSYPGESTDTQYF.

The chain couples TRBV9 to TRBJ2-7; 10 nucleotides agree with TRBD2. V was clipped by 4 bases and J by 2 bases; unmatched bases: 6. CDR3 size: 15 residues. The germline V gene encodes CDR1 SGDLS and CDR2 YYNGEE. CDR3 sequence reads: CASSKGLAEPYEQYF. The CDR3 nucleotides read TGTGCCAGCAGCAAAGGACTAGCGGAACCCTACGAGCAGTACTTC.

The chain is built from TRBV11-2 and TRBJ1-1; D is perhaps TRBD1 (6 bases). Trimming took off 4 bases at V and 0 bases at J, with 18 bases between the two ends. CDR1 and CDR2 (germline): SGHAT, FQNNGV. The CDR3 loop spans 17 amino acids. For the CDR3, the DNA is TGTGCCAGCAGCTCACCGCCAGGTGACAGGTTGAACACTGAAGCTTTCTTT. As protein: CASSSPPGDRLNTEAFF.

This clone was observed a single time. The CDR3 sequence is CASSLHRGTEAFF. CDR3 in DNA: TGTGCCAGCAGCTTACACAGGGGTACTGAAGCTTTCTTT. The V gene is TRBV11-2, the J gene TRBJ1-1, with 7 bases lining up with TRBD1. Per the germline V gene, CDR1 is SGHAT and CDR2 is FQNNGV. The CDR3 sequence is 13 residues long. V dropped 2 bases and J dropped 5; count of bases not matched to a gene: 2.

This rearrangement joins TRBV7-9 to TRBJ2-3; D not certain. Germline V CDR1 and CDR2: SEHNR, FQNEAQ (reference sequence). The length of the CDR3 is 16 residues. The ends were cut back, 1 base at V and 6 bases at J, with 17 bases in the middle. The CDR3 coding sequence is TGTGCCAGCAGCTTAGTCCGTTGGTTTTATCGGGATACGCAGTATTTT. Protein product: CASSLVRWFYRDTQYF.

This clone was seen only once. The rearrangement links TRBV28 to TRBJ1-4; D is unresolved. Per germline, CDR1 MDHEN and CDR2 SYDVKM. The CDR3 totals 14 residues. With 7 bases removed from V and 4 bases from J, the gap between germline ends came to 13 bases. The CDR3 coding sequence is TGTGCCAGCACCACTAGGTATCTTAATGAAAAACTGTTTTTT. It encodes CASTTRYLNEKLFF. Full variable domain (rest looked up from reference TRBV28 and TRBJ1-4): DVKVTQSSRYLVKRTGEKVFLECVQDMDHENMFWYRQDPGLGLRLIYFSYDVKMKEKGDIPEGYSVSREKKERFSLILESASTNQTSMYLCASTTRYLNEKLFFGSGTQLSVL.

The chain is built from TRBV5-4 and TRBJ1-6; D remains unclear. The V gene's germline CDR1 is SGHNT and CDR2 YYREEE (reference sequence). The CDR3 runs to 18 residues. Trimming took 0 bases from V and 7 from J, leaving 20 bases between them. The CDR3 loop reads CASSLDGSSRVSNSPLHF. CDR3 nucleotides: TGTGCCAGCAGCTTGGATGGGTCCTCCCGGGTCTCAAATTCACCCCTCCACTTT.

This rearrangement joins TRBV18 to TRBJ2-2; 8 bases match TRBD2. V gave up 0 bases and J gave up 1 base; unmatched junction bases: 1. Per the germline V gene, CDR1 is KGHSH and CDR2 is LQKENI. The CDR3 runs 16 residues. CDR3 DNA: TGTGCCAGCTCACCACCAAGCGGGAGGAACACCGGGGAGCTGTTTTTT. It specifies CASSPPSGRNTGELFF.

The J gene is TRBJ1-3, the V gene TRBV7-9; no clear D. Trimming took 5 bases from V and 5 from J, leaving 13 bases between them. Germline lookup yields CDR1 SEHNR and CDR2 FQNEAQ (reference sequence). The CDR3 loop spans 14 amino acids. The DNA of the CDR3 is TGTGCCAGCAGCCTGGCTGTTTCCCGAAACACCATATATTTT. Amino acid sequence: CASSLAVSRNTIYF.

V usage is TRBV9 and J usage is TRBJ1-1; no clear D gene. Germline lookup yields CDR1 SGDLS and CDR2 YYNGEE. CDR3 length equals 14 residues. V lost 1 base and J lost 4, with 11 bases in between. The chain's CDR3 is CASSVRSGGTEAFF. The CDR3, as DNA: TGTGCCAGCAGCGTACGGTCGGGTGGCACTGAAGCTTTCTTT.

The CDR3 DNA sequence: TGCGCCAGCAGCCTGCAAACAGAGCAGTTCTTC. Its translation: CASSLQTEQFF. The rearrangement uses TRBV5-1 and TRBJ2-1; D not resolved. Trimming cost V 4 bases and J 10 bases, with 9 bases left between them. Looked up from germline, CDR1 is SGHRS and CDR2 is YFSETQ. The CDR3 consists of 11 residues.

The chain uses TRBV5-1 and TRBJ1-2; no clear D gene. The CDR3 covers 12 residues. Per germline, CDR1 SGHRS and CDR2 YFSETQ. With 0 bases removed from V and 8 bases from J, the gap between germline ends came to 8 bases. The DNA for the CDR3 is TGCGCCAGCAGCTTGGATGGACTGGGCTACACCTTC. As protein: CASSLDGLGYTF.

The chain combines TRBV5-1 with TRBJ2-6; D gene unclear. This CDR3 spans 10 amino acids. Germline CDR1 reads SGHRS; CDR2 reads YFSETQ. The ends were cut back, 6 bases at V and 12 bases at J, with 7 bases in the middle. The CDR3 loop is CASKSGVLTF. In DNA form, the CDR3 reads TGCGCCAGCAAGTCGGGCGTCCTGACTTTC.

The rearrangement uses TRBV30 and TRBJ2-3, with TRBD2 matching over 8 bases. CDR3 size: 14 residues. Germline loops: CDR1 GTSNPN, CDR2 SVGIG (reference sequence). Unmatched junction bases numbered 5, after V lost 3 bases and J lost 3 bases. CDR3 sequence reads: CAWRGAGATDTQYF. In DNA, the CDR3 is TGTGCCTGGAGGGGAGCGGGAGCGACAGATACGCAGTATTTT.

The V gene is TRBV9, the J gene TRBJ2-2; a possible D gene is TRBD2 (5 bases). Germline CDR1 reads SGDLS; CDR2 reads YYNGEE. V lost 0 bases, J lost 10 bases, and 7 bases lay in between. The CDR3 runs 12 residues. CDR3 residues: CASSVGGMELFF. The CDR3 bases are TGTGCCAGCAGCGTAGGAGGGATGGAGCTGTTTTTT.

V and J are TRBV30 and TRBJ2-1, with TRBD2 identical over 10 bases. The CDR3 sequence is 16 residues long. Germline assignment: CDR1 GTSNPN and CDR2 SVGIG (reference sequence). Losses at the gene ends were 3 bases for V and 2 bases for J; bases not matched to a gene: 7. The CDR3 reads CAWRGVAGGPYNEQFF. CDR3 in DNA: TGTGCCTGGAGGGGGGTAGCGGGAGGTCCCTACAATGAGCAGTTCTTC.

CDR3 loop: CASSRKTGGYTDTQYF. CDR3 in DNA: TGTGCCAGCAGCCGAAAGACAGGGGGATACACAGATACGCAGTATTTT. This rearrangement joins TRBV5-4 to TRBJ2-3; 9 positions match TRBD1. Germline CDR1 is SGHNT and CDR2 is YYREEE (reference sequence). The CDR3 consists of 16 residues. The V and J ends lost 4 bases and 2 bases, in that order; junction bases with no gene match: 8.